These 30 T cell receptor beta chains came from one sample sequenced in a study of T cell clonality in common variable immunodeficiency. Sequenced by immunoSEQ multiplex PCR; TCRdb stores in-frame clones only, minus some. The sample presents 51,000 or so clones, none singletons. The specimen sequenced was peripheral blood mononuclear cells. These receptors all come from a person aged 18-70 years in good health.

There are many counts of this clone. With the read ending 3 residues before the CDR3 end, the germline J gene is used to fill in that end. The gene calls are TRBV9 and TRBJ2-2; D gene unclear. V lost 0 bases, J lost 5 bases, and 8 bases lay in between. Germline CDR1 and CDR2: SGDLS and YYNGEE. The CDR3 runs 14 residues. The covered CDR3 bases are TGTGCCAGCAGCGTAGTGCTGGCTACCGGGGAG. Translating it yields CASSVVLATGE. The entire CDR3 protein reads CASSVVLATGELFF.

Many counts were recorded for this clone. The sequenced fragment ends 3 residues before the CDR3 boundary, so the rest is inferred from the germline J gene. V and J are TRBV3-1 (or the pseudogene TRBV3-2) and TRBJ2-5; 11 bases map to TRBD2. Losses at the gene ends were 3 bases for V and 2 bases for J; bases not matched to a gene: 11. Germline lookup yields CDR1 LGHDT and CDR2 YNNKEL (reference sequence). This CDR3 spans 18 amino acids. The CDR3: CASSHRSLAGVGQETQYF. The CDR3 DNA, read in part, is TGTGCCAGCAGCCATAGGTCACTAGCGGGGGTTGGGCAAGAGACC.

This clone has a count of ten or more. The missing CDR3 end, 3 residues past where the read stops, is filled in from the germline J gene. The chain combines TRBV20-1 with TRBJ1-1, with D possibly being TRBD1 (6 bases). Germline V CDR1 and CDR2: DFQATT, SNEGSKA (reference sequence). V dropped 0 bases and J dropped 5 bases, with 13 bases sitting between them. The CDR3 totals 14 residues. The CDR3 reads CSARDRRGRTEAFF. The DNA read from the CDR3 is TGCAGTGCTAGAGATCGCAGGGGACGTACTGAA.

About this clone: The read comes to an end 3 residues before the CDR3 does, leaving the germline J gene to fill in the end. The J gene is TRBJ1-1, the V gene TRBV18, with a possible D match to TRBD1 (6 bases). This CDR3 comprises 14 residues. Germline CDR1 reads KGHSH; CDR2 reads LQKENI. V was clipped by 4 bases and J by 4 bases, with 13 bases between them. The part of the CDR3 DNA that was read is TGTGCCAGCTCACGGGGGCGGGGGGGCACTGAA. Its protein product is CASSRGRGGTE. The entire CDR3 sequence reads CASSRGRGGTEAFF.

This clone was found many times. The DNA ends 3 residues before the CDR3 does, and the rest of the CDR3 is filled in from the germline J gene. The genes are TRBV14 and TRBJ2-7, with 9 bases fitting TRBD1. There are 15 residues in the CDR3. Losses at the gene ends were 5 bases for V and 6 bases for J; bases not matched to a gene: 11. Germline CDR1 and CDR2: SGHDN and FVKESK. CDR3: CASSSRLTGGPEQYF. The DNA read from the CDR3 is TGTGCCAGCAGCAGCCGCCTTACAGGGGGCCCCGAG.

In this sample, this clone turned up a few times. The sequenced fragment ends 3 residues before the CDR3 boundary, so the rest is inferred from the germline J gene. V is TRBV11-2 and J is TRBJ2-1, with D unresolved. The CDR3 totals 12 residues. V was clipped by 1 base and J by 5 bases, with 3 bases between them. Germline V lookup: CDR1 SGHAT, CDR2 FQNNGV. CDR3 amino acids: CASSLVNNEQFF. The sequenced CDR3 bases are TGTGCCAGCAGCTTAGTCAACAATGAG.

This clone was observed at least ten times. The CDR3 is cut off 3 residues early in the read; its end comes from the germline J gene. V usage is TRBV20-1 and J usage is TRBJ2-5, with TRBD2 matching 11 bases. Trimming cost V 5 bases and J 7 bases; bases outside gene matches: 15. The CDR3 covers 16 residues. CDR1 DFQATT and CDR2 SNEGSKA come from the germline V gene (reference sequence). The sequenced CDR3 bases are TGCAGTGCTCCCGGGGTAGCGGGAGGGCCGGGGGGGACC. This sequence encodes CSAPGVAGGPGGT. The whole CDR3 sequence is CSAPGVAGGPGGTQYF.

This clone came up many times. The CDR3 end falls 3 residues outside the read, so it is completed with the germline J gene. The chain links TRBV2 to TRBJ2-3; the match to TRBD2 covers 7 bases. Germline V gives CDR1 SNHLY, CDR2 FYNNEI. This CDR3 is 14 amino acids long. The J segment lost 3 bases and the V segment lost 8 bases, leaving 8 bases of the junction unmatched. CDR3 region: CASVPRETTDTQYF. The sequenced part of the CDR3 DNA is TGTGCCAGCGTGCCGCGGGAGACGACAGATACG.

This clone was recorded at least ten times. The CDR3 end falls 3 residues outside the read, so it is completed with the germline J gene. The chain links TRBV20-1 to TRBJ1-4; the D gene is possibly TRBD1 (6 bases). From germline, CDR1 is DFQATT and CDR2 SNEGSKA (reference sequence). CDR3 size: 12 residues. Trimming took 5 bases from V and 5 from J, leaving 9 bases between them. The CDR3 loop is CSAGQINEKLFF. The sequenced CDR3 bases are TGCAGTGCTGGACAGATAAATGAAAAA.

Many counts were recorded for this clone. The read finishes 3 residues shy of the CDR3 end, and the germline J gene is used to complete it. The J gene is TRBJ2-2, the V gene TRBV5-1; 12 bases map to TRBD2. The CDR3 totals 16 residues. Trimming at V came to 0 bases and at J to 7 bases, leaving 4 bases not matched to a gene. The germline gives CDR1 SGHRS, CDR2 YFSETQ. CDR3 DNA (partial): TGCGCCAGCAGCTTGGGCGGACTAGCGGGGAGCGGGGAG. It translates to CASSLGGLAGSGE. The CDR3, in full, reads CASSLGGLAGSGELFF.

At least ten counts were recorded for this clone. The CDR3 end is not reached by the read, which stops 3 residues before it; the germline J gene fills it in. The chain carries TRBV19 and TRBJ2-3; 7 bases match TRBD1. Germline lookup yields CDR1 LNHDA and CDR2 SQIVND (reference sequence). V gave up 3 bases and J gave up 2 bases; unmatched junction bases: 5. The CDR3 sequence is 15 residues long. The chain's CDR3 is CASSMAGGFTDTQYF. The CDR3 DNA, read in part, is TGTGCCAGTAGTATGGCAGGGGGATTCACAGATACG.

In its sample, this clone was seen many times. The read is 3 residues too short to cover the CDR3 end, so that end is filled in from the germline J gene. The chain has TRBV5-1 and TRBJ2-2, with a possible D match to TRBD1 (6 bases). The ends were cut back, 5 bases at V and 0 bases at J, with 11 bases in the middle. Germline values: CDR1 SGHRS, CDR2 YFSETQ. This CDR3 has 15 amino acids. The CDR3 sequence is CASRAWGPNTGELFF. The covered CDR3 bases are TGCGCCAGCAGGGCTTGGGGGCCGAACACCGGGGAG.

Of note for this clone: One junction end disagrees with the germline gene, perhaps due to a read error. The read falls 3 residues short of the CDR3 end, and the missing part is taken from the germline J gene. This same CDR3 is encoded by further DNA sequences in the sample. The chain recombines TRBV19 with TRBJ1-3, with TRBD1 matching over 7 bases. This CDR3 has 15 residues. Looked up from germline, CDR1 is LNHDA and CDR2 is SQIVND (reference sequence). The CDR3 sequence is CASSIGQAFGNTIYF. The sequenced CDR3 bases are TGTGCCAGTAGTATCGGACAGGCCTTTGGAAACACA.

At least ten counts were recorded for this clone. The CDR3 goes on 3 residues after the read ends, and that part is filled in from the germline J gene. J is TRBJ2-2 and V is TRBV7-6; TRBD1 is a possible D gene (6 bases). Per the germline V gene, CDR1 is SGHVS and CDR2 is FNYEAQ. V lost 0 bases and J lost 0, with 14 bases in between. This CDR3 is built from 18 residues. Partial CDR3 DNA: TGTGCCAGCAGCTTAGCCGTCGACAGGCTGACGAACACCGGGGAG. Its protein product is CASSLAVDRLTNTGE. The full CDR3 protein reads CASSLAVDRLTNTGELFF.

The CDR3 here is CASSLGGLADSPGTQYF. The covered CDR3 bases are TGCGCCAGCAGCTTGGGGGGACTAGCCGACTCCCCCGGGACG. J is TRBJ2-3 and V is TRBV5-1; 9 bases are a match to TRBD2. The CDR3 goes on 3 residues after the read ends, and that part is filled in from the germline J gene. CDR1 and CDR2 from the germline V gene are SGHRS and YFSETQ. CDR3 length: 17 amino acids.

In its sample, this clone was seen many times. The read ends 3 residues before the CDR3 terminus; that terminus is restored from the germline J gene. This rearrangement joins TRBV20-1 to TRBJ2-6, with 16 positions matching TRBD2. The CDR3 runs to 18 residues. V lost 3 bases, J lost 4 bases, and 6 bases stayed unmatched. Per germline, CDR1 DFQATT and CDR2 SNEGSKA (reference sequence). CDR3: CSARRGLAGGRGANVLTF. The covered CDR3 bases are TGCAGTGCTAGGAGGGGACTAGCGGGAGGGAGAGGGGCCAACGTC.

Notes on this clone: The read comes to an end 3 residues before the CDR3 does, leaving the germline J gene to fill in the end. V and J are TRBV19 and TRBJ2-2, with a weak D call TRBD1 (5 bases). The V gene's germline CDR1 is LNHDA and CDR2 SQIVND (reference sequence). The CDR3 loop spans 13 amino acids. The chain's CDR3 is CASSIQGDSPLFF. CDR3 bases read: TGTGCCAGTAGTATACAGGGTGATTCACCG.

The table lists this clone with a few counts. CDR3 region: CAWDPGTSDSNEQFF. CDR3 DNA (partial): TGTGCCTGGGACCCCGGGACTAGCGATTCCAATGAG. The chain employs TRBV30 and TRBJ2-1; 10 nucleotides line up with TRBD2. The read stops 3 residues short of the end of the CDR3; the missing end is completed from the germline J gene. Germline V gene sequence: CDR1 GTSNPN, CDR2 SVGIG (reference sequence). The CDR3 length is 15 residues. V lost 5 bases, J lost 6 bases, and 10 bases stayed unmatched.

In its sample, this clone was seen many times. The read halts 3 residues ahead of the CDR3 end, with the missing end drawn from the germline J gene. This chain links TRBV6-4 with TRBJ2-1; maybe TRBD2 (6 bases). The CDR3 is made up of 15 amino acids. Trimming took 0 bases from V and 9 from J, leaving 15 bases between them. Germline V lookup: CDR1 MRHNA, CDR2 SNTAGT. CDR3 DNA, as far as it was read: TGTGCCAGCAGTGACTCTGGCAGGATCGGGGGTGAG. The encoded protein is CASSDSGRIGGE. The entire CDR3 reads CASSDSGRIGGEQFF.

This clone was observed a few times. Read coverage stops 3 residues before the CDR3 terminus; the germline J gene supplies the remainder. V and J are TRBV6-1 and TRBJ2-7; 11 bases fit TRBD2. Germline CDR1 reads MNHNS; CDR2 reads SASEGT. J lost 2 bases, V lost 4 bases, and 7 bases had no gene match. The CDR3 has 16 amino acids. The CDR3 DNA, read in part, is TGTGCCAGCAGTGCTCGGACTAGCGGGCGGACCTACGAG. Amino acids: CASSARTSGRTYE. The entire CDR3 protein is CASSARTSGRTYEQYF.

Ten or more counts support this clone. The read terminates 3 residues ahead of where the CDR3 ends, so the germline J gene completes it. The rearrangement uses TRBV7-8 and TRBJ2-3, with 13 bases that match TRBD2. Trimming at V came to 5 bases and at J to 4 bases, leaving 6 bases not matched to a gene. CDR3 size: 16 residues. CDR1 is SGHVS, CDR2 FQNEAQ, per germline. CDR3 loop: CASSPWTSGGADTQYF. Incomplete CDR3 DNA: TGTGCCAGCAGCCCCTGGACTAGCGGGGGTGCAGATACG.

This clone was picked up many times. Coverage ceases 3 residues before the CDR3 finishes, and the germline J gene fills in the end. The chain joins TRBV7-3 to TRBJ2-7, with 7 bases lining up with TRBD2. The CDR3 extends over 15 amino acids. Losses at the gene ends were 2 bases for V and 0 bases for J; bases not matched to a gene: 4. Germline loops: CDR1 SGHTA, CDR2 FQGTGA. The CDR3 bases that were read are TGTGCCAGCAGCTTACTAGCGGAGAGCTCCTACGAG. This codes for CASSLLAESSYE. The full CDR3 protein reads CASSLLAESSYEQYF.

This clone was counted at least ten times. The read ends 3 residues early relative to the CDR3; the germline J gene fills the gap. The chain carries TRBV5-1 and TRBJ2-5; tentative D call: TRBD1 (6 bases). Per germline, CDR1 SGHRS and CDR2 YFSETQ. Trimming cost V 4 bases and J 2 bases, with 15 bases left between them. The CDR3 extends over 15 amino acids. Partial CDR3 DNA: TGCGCCAGCAGCCCTCTTGGTACAGGGCAAGAGACC. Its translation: CASSPLGTGQET. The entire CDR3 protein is CASSPLGTGQETQYF. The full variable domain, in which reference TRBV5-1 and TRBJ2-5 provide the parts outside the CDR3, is KAGVTQTPRYLIKTRGQQVTLSCSPISGHRSVSWYQQTPGQGLQFLFEYFSETQRNKGNFPGRFSGRQFSNSRSEMNVSTLELGDSALYLCASSPLGTGQETQYFGPGTRLLVL.

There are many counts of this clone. CDR3 protein: CSASTSGAYEQYF. CDR3 DNA, as far as it was read: TGCAGTGCTAGTACTAGCGGGGCCTACGAG. This chain joins TRBV20-1 and TRBJ2-7; 10 positions agree with TRBD2. The read ends 3 residues before the CDR3 terminus; that terminus is restored from the germline J gene. With 3 bases clipped from V and 2 bases from J, the junction kept 1 base outside the gene matches. CDR3 size: 13 residues. From germline, CDR1 is DFQATT and CDR2 SNEGSKA (reference sequence).

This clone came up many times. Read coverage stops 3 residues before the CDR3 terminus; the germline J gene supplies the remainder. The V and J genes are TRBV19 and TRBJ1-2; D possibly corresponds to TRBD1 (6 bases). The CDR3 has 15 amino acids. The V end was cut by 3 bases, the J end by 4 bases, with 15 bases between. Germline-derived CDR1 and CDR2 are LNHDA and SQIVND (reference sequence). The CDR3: CASSIADGGRYGYTF. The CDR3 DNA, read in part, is TGTGCCAGTAGTATCGCCGACGGGGGGCGCTATGGC.

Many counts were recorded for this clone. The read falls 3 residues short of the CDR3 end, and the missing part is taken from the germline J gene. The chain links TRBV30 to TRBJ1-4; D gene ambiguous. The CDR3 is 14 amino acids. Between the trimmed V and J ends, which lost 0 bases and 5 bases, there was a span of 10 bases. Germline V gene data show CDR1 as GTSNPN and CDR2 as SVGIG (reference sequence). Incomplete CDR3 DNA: TGTGCCTGGAGTGTAGAACAGTACAATGAAAAA. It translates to CAWSVEQYNEK. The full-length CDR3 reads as CAWSVEQYNEKLFF.

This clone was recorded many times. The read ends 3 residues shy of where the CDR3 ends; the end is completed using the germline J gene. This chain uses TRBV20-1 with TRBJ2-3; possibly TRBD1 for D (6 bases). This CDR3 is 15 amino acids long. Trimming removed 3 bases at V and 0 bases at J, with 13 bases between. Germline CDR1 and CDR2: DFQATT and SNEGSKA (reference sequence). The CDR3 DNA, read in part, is TGCAGTGCTAGGGGGACACCCCGGAGCACAGATACG. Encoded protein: CSARGTPRSTDT. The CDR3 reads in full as CSARGTPRSTDTQYF.

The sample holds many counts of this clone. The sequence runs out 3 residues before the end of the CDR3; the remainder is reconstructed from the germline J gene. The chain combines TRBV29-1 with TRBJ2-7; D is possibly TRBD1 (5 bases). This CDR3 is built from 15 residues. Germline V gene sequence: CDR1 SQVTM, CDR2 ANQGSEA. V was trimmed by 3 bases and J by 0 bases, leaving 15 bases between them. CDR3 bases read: TGCAGCGTTGAGGAGACGGCTGACAGCTCCTACGAG. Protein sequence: CSVEETADSSYE. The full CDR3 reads CSVEETADSSYEQYF.

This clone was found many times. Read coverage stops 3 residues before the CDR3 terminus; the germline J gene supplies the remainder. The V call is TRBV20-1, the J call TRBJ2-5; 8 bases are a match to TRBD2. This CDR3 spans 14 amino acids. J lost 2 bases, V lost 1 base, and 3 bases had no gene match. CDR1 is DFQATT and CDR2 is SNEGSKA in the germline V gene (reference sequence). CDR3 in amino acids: CSARAASGQETQYF. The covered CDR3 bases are TGCAGTGCTAGAGCTGCTAGCGGGCAAGAGACC.

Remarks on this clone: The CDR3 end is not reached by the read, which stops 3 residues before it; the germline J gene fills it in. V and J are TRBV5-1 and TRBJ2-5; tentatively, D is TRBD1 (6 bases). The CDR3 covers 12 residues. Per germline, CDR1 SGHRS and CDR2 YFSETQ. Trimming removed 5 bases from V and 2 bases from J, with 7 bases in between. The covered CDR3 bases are TGCGCCAGCAGTCAGGGGCAAGAGACC. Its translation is CASSQGQET. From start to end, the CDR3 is CASSQGQETQYF.